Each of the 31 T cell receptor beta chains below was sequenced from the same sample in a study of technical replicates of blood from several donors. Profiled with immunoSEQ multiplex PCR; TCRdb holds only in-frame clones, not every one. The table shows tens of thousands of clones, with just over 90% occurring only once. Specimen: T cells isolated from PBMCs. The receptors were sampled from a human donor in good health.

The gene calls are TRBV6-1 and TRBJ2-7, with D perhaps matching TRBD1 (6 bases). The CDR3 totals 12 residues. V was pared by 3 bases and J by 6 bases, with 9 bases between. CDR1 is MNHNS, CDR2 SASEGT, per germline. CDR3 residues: CASSDTGREQYF. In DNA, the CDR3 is TGTGCCAGCAGTGATACAGGGCGCGAGCAGTACTTC.

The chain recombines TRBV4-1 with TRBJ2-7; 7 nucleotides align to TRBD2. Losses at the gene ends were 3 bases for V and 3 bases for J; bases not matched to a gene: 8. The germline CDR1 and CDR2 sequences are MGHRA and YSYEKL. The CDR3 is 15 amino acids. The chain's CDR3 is CASSQLGTKLYEQYF. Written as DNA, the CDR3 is TGCGCCAGCAGCCAGCTCGGGACTAAACTCTACGAGCAGTACTTC.

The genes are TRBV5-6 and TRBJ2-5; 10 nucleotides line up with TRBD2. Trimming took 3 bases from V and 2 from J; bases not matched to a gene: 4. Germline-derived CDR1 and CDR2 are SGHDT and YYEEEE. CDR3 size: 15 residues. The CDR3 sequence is CASSSIAGGQETQYF. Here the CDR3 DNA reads TGTGCCAGCAGCTCCATAGCGGGGGGTCAAGAGACCCAGTACTTC.

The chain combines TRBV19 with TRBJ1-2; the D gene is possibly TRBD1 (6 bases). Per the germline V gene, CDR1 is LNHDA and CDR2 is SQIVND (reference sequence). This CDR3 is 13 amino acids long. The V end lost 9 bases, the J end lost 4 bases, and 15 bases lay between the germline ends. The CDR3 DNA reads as TGTGCCAGCGATTTCAGGGGTGGCTATGGCTACACCTTC. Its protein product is CASDFRGGYGYTF.

CDR3 DNA sequence: TGTGCCAGCAGCTCGGGTCAGGGACAGAACAATGAGCAGTTCTTC. Translation: CASSSGQGQNNEQFF. The genes are TRBV11-2 and TRBJ2-1, with TRBD1 matching 7 bases. V dropped 4 bases and J dropped 5; count of bases not matched to a gene: 8. The CDR3 is made up of 15 amino acids. The V gene's germline CDR1 is SGHAT and CDR2 FQNNGV.

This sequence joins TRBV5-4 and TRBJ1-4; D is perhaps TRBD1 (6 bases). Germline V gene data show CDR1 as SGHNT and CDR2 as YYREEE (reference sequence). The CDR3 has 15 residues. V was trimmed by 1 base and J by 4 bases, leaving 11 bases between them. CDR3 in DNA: TGTGCCAGCAGCTTGACAGGGCATAATAATGAAAAACTGTTTTTT. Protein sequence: CASSLTGHNNEKLFF.

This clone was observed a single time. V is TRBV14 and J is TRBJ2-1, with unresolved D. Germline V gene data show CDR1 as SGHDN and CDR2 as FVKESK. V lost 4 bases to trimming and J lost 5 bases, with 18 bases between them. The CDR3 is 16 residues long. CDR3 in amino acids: CASSPYAGWAHNEQFF. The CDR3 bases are TGTGCCAGCAGCCCCTATGCCGGTTGGGCTCACAATGAGCAGTTCTTC.

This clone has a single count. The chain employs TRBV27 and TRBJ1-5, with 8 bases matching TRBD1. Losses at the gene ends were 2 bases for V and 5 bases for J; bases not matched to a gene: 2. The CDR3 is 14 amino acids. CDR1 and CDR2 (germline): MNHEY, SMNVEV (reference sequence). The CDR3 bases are TGTGCCAGCAGTTTAGCGACAGGGGATCAGCCCCAGCATTTT. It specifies CASSLATGDQPQHF.

The CDR3 loop reads CASSEALRQGWGYTF. The CDR3 region has the DNA TGTGCCAGCAGTGAAGCGCTAAGACAGGGTTGGGGCTACACCTTC. This chain links TRBV6-1 with TRBJ1-2, with TRBD1 matching over 7 bases. CDR3 length equals 15 residues. Germline CDR1 is MNHNS and CDR2 is SASEGT. The V and J ends lost 0 bases and 8 bases, in that order; junction bases with no gene match: 9.

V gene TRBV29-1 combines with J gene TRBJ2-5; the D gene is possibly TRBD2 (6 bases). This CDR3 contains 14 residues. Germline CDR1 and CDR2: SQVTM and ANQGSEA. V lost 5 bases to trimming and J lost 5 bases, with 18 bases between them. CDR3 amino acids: CSVFATGSLETQYF. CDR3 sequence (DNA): TGCAGCGTTTTTGCTACCGGGAGTCTGGAGACCCAGTACTTC.

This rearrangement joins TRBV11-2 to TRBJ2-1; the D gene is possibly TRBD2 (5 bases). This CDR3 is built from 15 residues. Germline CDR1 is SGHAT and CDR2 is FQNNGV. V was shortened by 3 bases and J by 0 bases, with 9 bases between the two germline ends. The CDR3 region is CASSFGGGSYNEQFF. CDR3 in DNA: TGTGCCAGCAGCTTTGGAGGTGGCTCCTACAATGAGCAGTTCTTC.

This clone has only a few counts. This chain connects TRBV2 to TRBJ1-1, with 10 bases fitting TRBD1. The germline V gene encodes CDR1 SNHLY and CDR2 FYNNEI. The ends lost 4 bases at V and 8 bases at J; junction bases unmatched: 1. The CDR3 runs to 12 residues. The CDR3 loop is CASSGDRGEAFF. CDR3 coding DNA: TGTGCCAGCAGTGGGGACAGGGGAGAAGCTTTCTTT.

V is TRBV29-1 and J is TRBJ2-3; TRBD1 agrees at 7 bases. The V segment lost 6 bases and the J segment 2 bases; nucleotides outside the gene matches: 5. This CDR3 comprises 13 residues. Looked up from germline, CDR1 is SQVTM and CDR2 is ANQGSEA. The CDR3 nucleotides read TGCAGCGTCGAGGGACAGCTCACAGATACGCAGTATTTT. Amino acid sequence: CSVEGQLTDTQYF.

The CDR3 DNA reads as TGTGCCAGCAGTCTGCTAACTAGCGGCTCCTACGAGCAGTACTTC. Amino acids: CASSLLTSGSYEQYF. The gene calls are TRBV28 and TRBJ2-7, with 8 bases fitting TRBD2. V shed 5 bases, J shed 0 bases, and the junction held 6 bases outside the gene matches. This CDR3 spans 15 amino acids. Per the germline V gene, CDR1 is MDHEN and CDR2 is SYDVKM.

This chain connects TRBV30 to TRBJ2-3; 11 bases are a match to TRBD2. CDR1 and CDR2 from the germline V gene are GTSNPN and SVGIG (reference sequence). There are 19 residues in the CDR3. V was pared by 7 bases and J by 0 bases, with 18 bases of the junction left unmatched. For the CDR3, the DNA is TGTGCCTCCGAGGAGGGAACTAGCGGGGGCCCCTTTAGCACAGATACGCAGTATTTT. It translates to CASEEGTSGGPFSTDTQYF.

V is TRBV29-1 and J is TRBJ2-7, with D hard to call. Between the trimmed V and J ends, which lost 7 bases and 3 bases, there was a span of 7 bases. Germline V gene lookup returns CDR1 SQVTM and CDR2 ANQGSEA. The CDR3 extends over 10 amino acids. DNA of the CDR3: TGCAGCGCCATTTTCTACGAGCAGTACTTC. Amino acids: CSAIFYEQYF.

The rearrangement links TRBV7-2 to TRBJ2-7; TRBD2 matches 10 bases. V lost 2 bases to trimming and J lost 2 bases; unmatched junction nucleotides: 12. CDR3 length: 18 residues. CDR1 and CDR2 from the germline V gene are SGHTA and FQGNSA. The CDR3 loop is CASSLRGVAGGPPYEQYF. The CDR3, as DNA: TGTGCCAGCAGCTTACGCGGGGTAGCGGGGGGTCCTCCCTACGAGCAGTACTTC.

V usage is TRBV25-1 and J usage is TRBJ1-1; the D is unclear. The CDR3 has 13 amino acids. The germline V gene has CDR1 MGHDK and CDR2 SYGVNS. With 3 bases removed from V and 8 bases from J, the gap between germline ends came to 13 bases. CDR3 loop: CASSELNGPEAFF. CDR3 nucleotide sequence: TGTGCCAGCAGTGAGTTAAACGGTCCCGAAGCTTTCTTT.

The CDR3 sequence: CASSPETGTRGNEQFF. CDR3 bases: TGCGCCAGCAGCCCTGAGACCGGGACTAGGGGCAATGAGCAGTTCTTC. The V and J genes are TRBV4-1 and TRBJ2-1; 8 bases agree with TRBD2. The CDR3 totals 16 residues. V shed 4 bases, J shed 6 bases, and the junction held 11 bases outside the gene matches. Germline V gene sequence: CDR1 MGHRA, CDR2 YSYEKL.

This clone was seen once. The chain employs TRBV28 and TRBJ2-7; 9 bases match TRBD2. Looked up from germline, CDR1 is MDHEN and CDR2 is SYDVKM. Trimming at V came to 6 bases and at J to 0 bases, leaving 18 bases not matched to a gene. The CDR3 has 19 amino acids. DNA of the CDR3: TGTGCCAGCAGCTATACTTGGAGACTAGCGGCCCACAGCTCCTACGAGCAGTACTTC. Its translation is CASSYTWRLAAHSSYEQYF.

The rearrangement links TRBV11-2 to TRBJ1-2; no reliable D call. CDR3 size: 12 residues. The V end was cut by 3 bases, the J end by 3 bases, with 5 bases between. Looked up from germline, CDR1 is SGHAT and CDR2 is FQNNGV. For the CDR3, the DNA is TGTGCCAGCAGCTTCTCAGACTATGGCTACACCTTC. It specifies CASSFSDYGYTF.

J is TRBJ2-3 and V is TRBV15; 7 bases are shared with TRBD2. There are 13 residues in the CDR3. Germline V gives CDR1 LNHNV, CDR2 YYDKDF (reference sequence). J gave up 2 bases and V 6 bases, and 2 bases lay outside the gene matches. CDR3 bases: TGTGCCACCAGGGGGACTATCACAGATACGCAGTATTTT. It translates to CATRGTITDTQYF.

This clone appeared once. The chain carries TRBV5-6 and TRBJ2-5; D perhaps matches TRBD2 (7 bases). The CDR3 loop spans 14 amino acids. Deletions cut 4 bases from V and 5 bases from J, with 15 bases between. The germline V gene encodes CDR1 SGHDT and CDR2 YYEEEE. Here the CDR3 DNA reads TGTGCCAGCAGCACCGCGGGGGCCCGGGAGACCCAGTACTTC. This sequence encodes CASSTAGARETQYF.

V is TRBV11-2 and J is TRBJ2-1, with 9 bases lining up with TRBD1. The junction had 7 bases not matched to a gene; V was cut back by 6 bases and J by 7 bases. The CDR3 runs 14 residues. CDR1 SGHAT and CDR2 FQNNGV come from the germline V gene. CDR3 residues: CASSGGTGRNEQFF. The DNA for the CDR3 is TGTGCCAGCAGTGGTGGGACAGGGCGGAATGAGCAGTTCTTC.

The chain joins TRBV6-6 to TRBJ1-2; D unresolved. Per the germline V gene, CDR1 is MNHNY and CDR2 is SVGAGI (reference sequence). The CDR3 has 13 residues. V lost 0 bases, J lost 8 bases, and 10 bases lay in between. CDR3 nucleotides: TGTGCCAGCAGTTACTCGGCTGATGGCGGCTACACCTTC. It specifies CASSYSADGGYTF.

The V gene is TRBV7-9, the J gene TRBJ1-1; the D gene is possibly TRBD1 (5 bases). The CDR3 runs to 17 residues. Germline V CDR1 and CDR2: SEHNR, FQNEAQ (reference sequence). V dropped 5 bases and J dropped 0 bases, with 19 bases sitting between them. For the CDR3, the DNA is TGTGCCAGCAGCCCCTCCATACAGGCTCGGGTGAACACTGAAGCTTTCTTT. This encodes CASSPSIQARVNTEAFF. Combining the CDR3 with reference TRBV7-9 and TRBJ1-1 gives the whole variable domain DTGVSQNPRHKITKRGQNVTFRCDPISEHNRLYWYRQTLGQGPEFLTYFQNEAQLEKSRLLSDRFSAERPKGSFSTLEIQRTEQGDSAMYLCASSPSIQARVNTEAFFGQGTRLTVV.

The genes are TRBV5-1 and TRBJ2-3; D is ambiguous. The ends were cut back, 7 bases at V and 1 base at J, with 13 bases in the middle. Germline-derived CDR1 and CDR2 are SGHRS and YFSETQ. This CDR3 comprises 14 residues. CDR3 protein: CASASSEGTDTQYF. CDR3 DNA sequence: TGCGCCAGCGCATCGTCCGAGGGCACAGATACGCAGTATTTT.

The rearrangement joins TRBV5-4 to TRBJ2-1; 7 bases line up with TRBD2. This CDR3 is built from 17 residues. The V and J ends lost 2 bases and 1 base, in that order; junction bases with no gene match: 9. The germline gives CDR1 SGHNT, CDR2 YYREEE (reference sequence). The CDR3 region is CASSFGPAGLSYNEQFF. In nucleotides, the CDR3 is TGTGCCAGCAGCTTCGGCCCAGCGGGGCTTTCCTACAATGAGCAGTTCTTC.

CDR3 coding DNA: TGTGCCAGCAGCGTAGCCAGGGATGGAAACACCATATATTTT. Its translation is CASSVARDGNTIYF. The chain employs TRBV9 and TRBJ1-3; tentatively, D is TRBD1 (5 bases). Trimming stripped 0 bases from V and 3 bases from J, with 7 bases between. CDR1 is SGDLS and CDR2 is YYNGEE in the germline V gene. This CDR3 is 14 amino acids long.

The CDR3 DNA reads TGTGCCTGGAGATCCGGACAGGATGAGCAGTTCTTC. This sequence encodes CAWRSGQDEQFF. V usage is TRBV30 and J usage is TRBJ2-1; TRBD1 matches at 7 bases. V trimming: 3 bases; J trimming: 8 bases; junction bases outside the gene matches: 4. This CDR3 is built from 12 residues. Germline CDR1 GTSNPN, CDR2 SVGIG (reference sequence). Filled out from reference TRBV30 and TRBJ2-1, the complete variable domain reads SQTIHQWPATLVQPVGSPLSLECTVEGTSNPNLYWYRQAAGRGLQLLFYSVGIGQISSEVPQNLSASRPQDRQFILSSKKLLLSDSGFYLCAWRSGQDEQFFGPGTRLTVL.

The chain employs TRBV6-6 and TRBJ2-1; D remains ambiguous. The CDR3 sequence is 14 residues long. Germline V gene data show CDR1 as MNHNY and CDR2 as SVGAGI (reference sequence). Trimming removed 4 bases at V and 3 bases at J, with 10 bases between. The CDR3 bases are TGTGCCAGCAGTTTGGCGGTGGGCTACAATGAGCAGTTCTTC. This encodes CASSLAVGYNEQFF.